Presented here are 7 T cell receptor beta chains from one specimen sequenced in a study of Ad26.COV2.S vaccination and SARS-CoV-2 variants. Measured with immunoSEQ multiplex PCR; TCRdb has only the in-frame clones, and not every one. Here the sample spans about 680,000 clones, about 90% being singletons. Documented treatment: some 20 received Ad26.COV2.S at low or high dose, single or two shots; 5 received placebo; per-sample allocation not given. Day 63 after the first injection of vaccine or placebo was the sampling time. The sequencing here drew on peripheral blood, taken in a trial of Ad26.COV2.S vaccine versus placebo. The source of these receptors is a person aged 18-60 years who received the Ad26.COV2.S COVID-19 vaccine or a placebo.

This clone was seen once. The rearrangement joins TRBV9 to TRBJ2-1; D is perhaps TRBD2 (6 bases). This CDR3 is built from 15 residues. V dropped 1 base and J dropped 1 base, with 9 bases sitting between them. Looked up from germline, CDR1 is SGDLS and CDR2 is YYNGEE. CDR3 nucleotide sequence: TGTGCCAGCAGCGTATCGGGAGTGTCCTACAATGAGCAGTTCTTC. This sequence encodes CASSVSGVSYNEQFF. The full variable domain, with the rest looked up from reference TRBV9 and TRBJ2-1, is DSGVTQTPKHLITATGQRVTLRCSPRSGDLSVYWYQQSLDQGLQFLIQYYNGEERAKGNILERFSAQQFPDLHSELNLSSLELGDSALYFCASSVSGVSYNEQFFGPGTRLTVL.

The chain links TRBV5-1 to TRBJ2-1, with 14 bases identical to TRBD2. Germline V gene sequence: CDR1 SGHRS, CDR2 YFSETQ. The CDR3 sequence is 18 residues long. J gave up 4 bases and V 4 bases, and 10 bases lay outside the gene matches. The CDR3 reads CASSLFRLAGGPYNEQFF. In DNA, the CDR3 is TGCGCCAGCAGCCTCTTTCGACTAGCGGGAGGGCCTTACAATGAGCAGTTCTTC. The full variable domain, with the rest looked up from reference TRBV5-1 and TRBJ2-1, is KAGVTQTPRYLIKTRGQQVTLSCSPISGHRSVSWYQQTPGQGLQFLFEYFSETQRNKGNFPGRFSGRQFSNSRSEMNVSTLELGDSALYLCASSLFRLAGGPYNEQFFGPGTRLTVL.

This sequence joins TRBV30 and TRBJ2-4, with 7 positions matching TRBD1. Germline V lookup: CDR1 GTSNPN, CDR2 SVGIG (reference sequence). The CDR3 covers 13 residues. V lost 4 bases to trimming and J lost 1 base; unmatched junction nucleotides: 1. Here the CDR3 reads CAWTRGAKNIQYF. DNA for the CDR3: TGTGCCTGGACCAGGGGGGCCAAAAACATTCAGTACTTC.

This chain links TRBV20-1 with TRBJ2-1, with 12 bases lining up with TRBD2. The CDR3 spans 14 residues. V shed 3 bases, J shed 6 bases, and the junction held 3 bases outside the gene matches. Germline V gene data show CDR1 as DFQATT and CDR2 as SNEGSKA (reference sequence). In nucleotides, the CDR3 is TGCAGTGCTAGTCTAGCGGGGGGGAGCAATGAGCAGTTCTTC. It specifies CSASLAGGSNEQFF.

There are a few counts of this clone. V is TRBV19 and J is TRBJ1-5, with no clear D. CDR1 is LNHDA, CDR2 SQIVND, per germline (reference sequence). Trimming took 3 bases from V and 5 from J, leaving 8 bases between them. This CDR3 has 13 amino acids. The CDR3 region is CASSIGNYQPQHF. The CDR3 DNA is TGTGCCAGTAGTATCGGCAATTATCAGCCCCAGCATTTT.

The gene calls are TRBV18 and TRBJ2-6, with D perhaps matching TRBD1 (6 bases). The CDR3 is 19 residues long. V lost 3 bases to trimming and J lost 2 bases, with 20 bases between them. CDR1 and CDR2 from the germline V gene are KGHSH and LQKENI. The CDR3 DNA reads TGTGCCAGCTCACCGTTAATAATGGGGGCAGGGGCTGGGGCCAACGTCCTGACTTTC. Translation gives CASSPLIMGAGAGANVLTF.

This chain links TRBV7-9 with TRBJ1-5; 7 bases match TRBD1. The CDR3 runs to 15 residues. V shed 1 base and J 5 bases; nucleotides not matched to a gene: 5. The germline CDR1 and CDR2 sequences are SEHNR and FQNEAQ (reference sequence). The CDR3 region has the DNA TGTGCCAGCAGCTTAGGACAGGGCTCCGATCAGCCCCAGCATTTT. Translated, it gives CASSLGQGSDQPQHF.